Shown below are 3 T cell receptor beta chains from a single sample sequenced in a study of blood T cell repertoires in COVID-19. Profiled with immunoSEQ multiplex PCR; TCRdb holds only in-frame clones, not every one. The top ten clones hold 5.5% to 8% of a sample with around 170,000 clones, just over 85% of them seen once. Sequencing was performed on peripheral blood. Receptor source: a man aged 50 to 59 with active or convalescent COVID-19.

CDR3 DNA sequence: TGTGCCAGCAGCTTAGCGCATTCTTGGGACAGCCATCAGCCCCAGCATTTT. It yields the protein CASSLAHSWDSHQPQHF. The chain combines TRBV7-9 with TRBJ1-5, with TRBD1 matching 7 bases. Germline assignment: CDR1 SEHNR and CDR2 FQNEAQ (reference sequence). V trimming: 0 bases; J trimming: 5 bases; junction bases outside the gene matches: 10. The CDR3 totals 17 residues.

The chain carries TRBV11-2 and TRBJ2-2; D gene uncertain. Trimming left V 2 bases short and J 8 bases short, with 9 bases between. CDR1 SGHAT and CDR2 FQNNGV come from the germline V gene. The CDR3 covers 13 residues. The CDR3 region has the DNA TGTGCCAGCAGCTTACGGTTTCCGGGGGAGCTGTTTTTT. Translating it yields CASSLRFPGELFF. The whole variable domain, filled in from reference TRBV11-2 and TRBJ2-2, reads EAGVAQSPRYKIIEKRQSVAFWCNPISGHATLYWYQQILGQGPKLLIQFQNNGVVDDSQLPKDRFSAERLKGVDSTLKIQPAKLEDSAVYLCASSLRFPGELFFGEGSRLTVL.

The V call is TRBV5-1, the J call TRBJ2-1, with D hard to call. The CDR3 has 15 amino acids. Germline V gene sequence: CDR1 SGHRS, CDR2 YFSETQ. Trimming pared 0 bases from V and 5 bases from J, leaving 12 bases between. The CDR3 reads CASSLDWSTHNEQFF. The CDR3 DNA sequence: TGCGCCAGCAGCTTGGACTGGTCAACCCACAATGAGCAGTTCTTC.